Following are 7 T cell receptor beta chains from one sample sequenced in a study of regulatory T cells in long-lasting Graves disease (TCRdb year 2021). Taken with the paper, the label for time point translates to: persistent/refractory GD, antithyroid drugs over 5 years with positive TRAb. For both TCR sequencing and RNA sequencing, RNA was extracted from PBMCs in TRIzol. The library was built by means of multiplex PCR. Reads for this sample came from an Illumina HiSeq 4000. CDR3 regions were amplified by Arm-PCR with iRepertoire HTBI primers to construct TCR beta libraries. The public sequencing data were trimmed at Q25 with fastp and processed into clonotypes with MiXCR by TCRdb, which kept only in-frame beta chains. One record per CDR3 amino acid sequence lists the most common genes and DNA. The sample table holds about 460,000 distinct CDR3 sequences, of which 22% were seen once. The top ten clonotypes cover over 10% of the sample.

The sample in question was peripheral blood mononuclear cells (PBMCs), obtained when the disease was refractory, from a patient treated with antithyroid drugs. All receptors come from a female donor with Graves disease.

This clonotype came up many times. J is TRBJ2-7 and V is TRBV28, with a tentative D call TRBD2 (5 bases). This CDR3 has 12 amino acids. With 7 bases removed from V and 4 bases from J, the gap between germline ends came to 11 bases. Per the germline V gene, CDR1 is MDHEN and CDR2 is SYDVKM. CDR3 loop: CASTEGMYEQYF. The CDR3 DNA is TGTGCCAGCACCGAGGGAATGTACGAGCAGTACTTC.

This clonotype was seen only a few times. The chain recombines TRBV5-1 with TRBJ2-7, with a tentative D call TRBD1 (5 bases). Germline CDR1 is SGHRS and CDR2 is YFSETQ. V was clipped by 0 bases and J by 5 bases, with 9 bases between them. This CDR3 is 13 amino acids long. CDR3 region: CASSLEQANEQYF. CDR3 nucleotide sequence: TGCGCCAGCAGCTTGGAACAGGCGAACGAGCAGTACTTC.

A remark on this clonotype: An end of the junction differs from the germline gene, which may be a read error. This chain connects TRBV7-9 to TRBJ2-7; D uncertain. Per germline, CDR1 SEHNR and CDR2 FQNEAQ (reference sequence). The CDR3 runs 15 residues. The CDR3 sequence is CASSSSERNSHEQYF. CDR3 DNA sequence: TGTGCCAGCAGCTCGAGTGAGAGAAACTCCCACGAGCAGTACTTC. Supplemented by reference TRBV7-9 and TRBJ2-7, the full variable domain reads DTGVSQNPRHKITKRGQNVTFRCDPISEHNRLYWYRQTLGQGPEFLTYFQNEAQLEKSRLLSDRFSAERPKGSFSTLEIQRTEQGDSAMYLCASSSSERNSHEQYFGPGTRLTVT.

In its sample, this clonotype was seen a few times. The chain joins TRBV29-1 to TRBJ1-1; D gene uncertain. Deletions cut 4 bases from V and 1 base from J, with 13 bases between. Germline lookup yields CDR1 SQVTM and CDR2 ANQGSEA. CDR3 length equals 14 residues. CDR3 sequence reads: CSVGPWAGNTEAFF. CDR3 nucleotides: TGCAGCGTTGGGCCTTGGGCAGGGAACACTGAAGCTTTCTTT.

CDR3 nucleotide sequence: TGTGCCAGCAGTTTGCCCGATCGCACCGGGGAGCTGTTTTTT. Encoded protein: CASSLPDRTGELFF. The chain recombines TRBV28 with TRBJ2-2, with no clear D. This CDR3 has 14 amino acids. Germline-derived CDR1 and CDR2 are MDHEN and SYDVKM. V dropped 3 bases and J dropped 4 bases, with 9 bases sitting between them. The whole variable domain, remainder taken from reference TRBV28 and TRBJ2-2, is DVKVTQSSRYLVKRTGEKVFLECVQDMDHENMFWYRQDPGLGLRLIYFSYDVKMKEKGDIPEGYSVSREKKERFSLILESASTNQTSMYLCASSLPDRTGELFFGEGSRLTVL.

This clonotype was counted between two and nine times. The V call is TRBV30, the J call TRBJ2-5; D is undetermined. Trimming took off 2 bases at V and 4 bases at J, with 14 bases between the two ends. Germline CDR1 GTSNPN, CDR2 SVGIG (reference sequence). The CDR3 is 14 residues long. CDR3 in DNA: TGTGCCTGGAGTCCCCGCGGCCTAAGAGAGACCCAGTACTTC. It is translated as CAWSPRGLRETQYF.

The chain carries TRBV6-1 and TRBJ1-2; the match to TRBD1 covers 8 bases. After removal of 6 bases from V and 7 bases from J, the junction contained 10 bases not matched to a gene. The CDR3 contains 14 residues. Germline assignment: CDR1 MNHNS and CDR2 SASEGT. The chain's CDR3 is CASSQPTGGGGYTF. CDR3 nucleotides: TGTGCCAGCAGCCAACCCACAGGGGGTGGTGGCTACACCTTC.